Sequencing of this TCR beta chain was carried out in a study of CD8 T cells in Susac syndrome. Study background: Patients with Susac syndrome were therapy-naive, taking corticosteroids, with some also receiving intravenous immunoglobulin, or taking intravenous immunoglobulin alone at the time their blood was drawn. General study results and limits: The CD4+ T cell repertoires in Susac syndrome were not clonally expanded.

A word on this clonotype: As yet, its antigen is unknown.

With 4 bases removed from V and 4 bases from J, the gap between germline ends came to 7 bases. In germline, CDR1 is SQVTM, CDR2 ANQGSEA. This CDR3 spans 11 amino acids. The RNA input was roughly 0.45 to 1 ug, and it was reverse transcribed with random hexamers. immunoSEQ multiplex PCR amplified TCR beta CDR3 across 54 Vbeta, 13 Jbeta. TCRdb called the immunoSEQ multiplex PCR reads again in MiXCR, with one record for every CDR3 protein. The data contain over 120,000 distinct CDR3 sequences, 85% to 95% of them singletons. The chain has TRBV29-1 and TRBJ1-2; D is ambiguous. What was sequenced was CD4+ T cells from PBMCs. The source of this sequence is a human donor with Susac syndrome. DNA of the CDR3: TGCAGCGTTGTTTTGGCCTATGGCTACACCTTC. Amino acid sequence: CSVVLAYGYTF.